This T cell receptor (beta chain) was sequenced for a study of blood T cell repertoires in COVID-19. In the original analysis: How many nucleated cells were present was estimated from reference gene primer amplification. The table came from immunoSEQ multiplex PCR; TCRdb's copy has only in-frame clones and leaves some out. D and trimming were read from the DNA, whereas the V and J calls and clone size are those reported in that table. The profile shows under 250,000 clones, around 89% of them singletons. CDR1 and CDR2 (germline): SGHAT, FQNNGV. CDR3 length: 15 amino acids. Losses at the gene ends were 3 bases for V and 4 bases for J; bases not matched to a gene: 8. A Seattle source enrolled patients during active infection and followed them longitudinally.

This receptor was identified in a woman in her twenties or thirties with COVID-19, enrolled during active disease. This chain connects TRBV11-2 to TRBJ1-2, with 7 nucleotides matching TRBD1. Sequencing input: peripheral blood. This CDR3 reads CASSFERGRVYGYTF. In DNA form, the CDR3 reads TGTGCCAGCAGCTTTGAGAGGGGGCGCGTCTATGGCTACACCTTC. Full variable domain (outside the CDR3, taken from reference TRBV11-2 and TRBJ1-2): EAGVAQSPRYKIIEKRQSVAFWCNPISGHATLYWYQQILGQGPKLLIQFQNNGVVDDSQLPKDRFSAERLKGVDSTLKIQPAKLEDSAVYLCASSFERGRVYGYTFGSGTRLTVV.